What follows is one T cell receptor (beta chain) and its context. The entry originates in a study of blood T cell repertoires in COVID-19. About the study: The United States, Italy and Spain supplied acute and convalescent COVID-19 samples. The analysed material was cDNA or gDNA that came from T cells, B-cell-depleted T cells, or PBMCs.

Per germline, CDR1 LGHNA and CDR2 YNFKEQ. V shed 5 bases, J shed 7 bases, and the junction held 25 bases outside the gene matches. The CDR3 covers 19 residues. Per the study methods: Researchers report that nucleated cell counts were estimated from reference gene primer amplification. Method: immunoSEQ multiplex PCR; TCRdb's copy keeps in-frame clones and lacks some. That table gives V, J and clone size, and the DNA gave D and trimming. The sample includes 55,000 to 90,000 clones, more than 80% of them seen just once. The clonotype originates from a woman at least 80 years old with active or convalescent COVID-19. The chain joins TRBV4-2 to TRBJ1-2; TRBD1 matches 7 bases. Sequencing used peripheral blood. The CDR3 loop is CASSAHLNTHRVGGFGYTF. CDR3 sequence (DNA): TGTGCCAGCAGCGCCCACCTAAACACTCACCGGGTAGGGGGCTTTGGCTACACCTTC.